Included here is one T cell receptor beta chain sequence, with context. This clonotype was detected a few times. Its antigen is currently not known. There are no base qualities to consult, and no much larger clone falls within one base. Systemically healthy Caucasian individuals from Russia, some 38 in total and aged roughly 6 to 100 years, were included as donors. Approximately 9.3 milliliters of peripheral blood were collected from each donor into EDTA-treated Vacutainer tubes. PBMCs were isolated by Ficoll-Paque density-gradient centrifugation, with at least 6 million obtained per sample. Trizol reagent was used to extract total RNA from PBMCs, with at least 5 micrograms per sample. The percentages of naive CD45RAhigh/CD27high T cells were determined by flow cytometry on a PBMC aliquot from every donor. The data derive from a study of blood T cells in healthy people across ages (dated by TCRdb to 2014 to 2015). Broadly, across the study: In model experiments, template switching captured about one uniquely barcoded TCR beta cDNA molecule for every two T cells. Using deep sequencing normalized with unique cDNA molecular identifiers, the study measured how TCR beta repertoire diversity changes with age. Donors were grouped into four age groups: young (average roughly 17 years), middle-aged (roughly 40), aged (about 59) and long-lived (less than 85). To avoid experimental bias, donors of different ages were spread randomly across the sequencing lanes. The study analyzed two additional independent replicas of 1 million unique cDNA reads from the same blood draw for two donors, one aged 18 to 30 and one aged 80 or older. Study-wide findings and limitations: Since profiling was done on bulk unsorted PBMCs, naive and antigen-experienced compartments could not be conclusively compared. Estimates of total diversity based on one million sequenced T cells were regarded as lower bounds and as underestimates. The CMV infection status of donors was not known, potentially confounding age-related changes in expanded clonotypes. A strong correlation was found between observed TCR beta diversity and the percentage of naive T cells measured by flow cytometry. Compared with the aged group, more naive CD4+ T cells, fewer expanded clones and increased TCR diversity were shown by the long-lived group, suggesting age selection. Observed TCR beta diversity per million T cells fell roughly linearly with age, and a significant reduction was already apparent by age roughly 40.

Taken from the germline V gene, the CDR1 and CDR2 loops are SQVTM and ANQGSEA. V loses 7 bases of germline sequence and J loses 9 bases, and the interval between the two ends is 16 bases. The CDR3 sequence holds 11 residues, the cysteine and phenylalanine included. Just the 33-base CDR3 DNA is kept, in frame starting at base 1. The library was obtained by 5' RACE. Sequencing used an Illumina HiSeq 2500. The second PCR ran for about 6 to 11 cycles and used a J-beta primer mix along with a sample-barcoded 5' primer. A unique molecular identifier was introduced onto each TCR beta cDNA molecule by a template-switch 5' adaptor carrying 12 random nucleotides. Each sample yielded at least 2.5 million CDR3-containing paired-end reads. First-strand cDNA synthesis was performed from all RNA using the Mint cDNA synthesis kit, with priming by a TRBC-specific oligonucleotide. All cDNA was treated with uracil-DNA glycosylase and then went through a first 18-cycle PCR with the universal primers M1SS and BC2_uni_R. In the original analysis: For normalization, 1 million high-quality reads, each with a distinct molecular identifier, were randomly selected from each sample. Reads with shared molecular identifiers were discarded instead of being binned into consensus sequences. MiTCR, set to a Q25 quality threshold and the strictest error-elimination algorithm, was used for CDR3 identification, clonotype clustering and error correction. A nonparametric unseen species model using Euler transformation provided a lower-bound estimate of total TCR beta diversity. TCRdb's own reprocessing of the public reads used fastp at Q25 and MiXCR and kept productive beta chains. Every distinct CDR3 protein forms one entry, paired with its most common genes and DNA. The V and J calls shown here were made by TCRdb, not taken from the authors' results. Present in this sample are about 1,500,000 distinct CDR3 sequences, roughly 30% of which were seen just once. The biggest ten clones account for about 8% of the sample.

Sequenced sample: blood. This TCR was sampled from a woman in her thirties in good health. The sequence is built from TRBV29-1 and TRBJ2-7; a tentative D call is TRBD2 (5 bases match). The CDR3 protein is CSDPVASRQYF. The base sequence is TGCAGCGACCCGGTTGCTAGCCGGCAGTACTTC.